This entry lists 19 T cell receptor beta chains sequenced from one sample in a study of blood T cell repertoires in COVID-19. Profiled with immunoSEQ multiplex PCR; TCRdb holds only in-frame clones, not every one. The data hold 30,000 or so clones, with roughly nine tenths observed a single time. Sequencing was done on a sample of peripheral blood. Source of these receptors: a man older than 75 with acute or convalescent COVID-19.

This chain uses TRBV5-1 with TRBJ2-3; the D gene is possibly TRBD1 (5 bases). CDR1 and CDR2 (germline): SGHRS, YFSETQ. This CDR3 is built from 15 residues. V was pared by 4 bases and J by 1 base, with 13 bases between. For the CDR3, the DNA is TGCGCCAGCAGCCCCATGGGGCAGGGCACAGATACGCAGTATTTT. Translation: CASSPMGQGTDTQYF.

The CDR3 reads CASGYRGRGGYTF. CDR3 nucleotide sequence: TGTGCCAGCGGATACAGGGGGCGGGGTGGCTACACCTTC. The V gene is TRBV2, the J gene TRBJ1-2, with TRBD1 identical over 9 bases. The V gene's germline CDR1 is SNHLY and CDR2 FYNNEI. Trimming removed 8 bases from V and 7 bases from J; junction bases left unmatched: 8. The CDR3 has 13 amino acids. Full variable domain (missing parts from reference TRBV2 and TRBJ1-2): EPEVTQTPSHQVTQMGQEVILRCVPISNHLYFYWYRQILGQKVEFLVSFYNNEISEKSEIFDDQFSVERPDGSNFTLKIRSTKLEDSAMYFCASGYRGRGGYTFGSGTRLTVV.

The chain uses TRBV28 and TRBJ1-1, with 8 nucleotides matching TRBD1. The CDR3 extends over 16 amino acids. The V segment lost 8 bases and the J segment 3 bases; nucleotides outside the gene matches: 14. Germline V gene sequence: CDR1 MDHEN, CDR2 SYDVKM. The CDR3: CASLPSGGLWDTEAFF. The DNA for the CDR3 is TGTGCCAGCCTTCCCTCAGGGGGCTTGTGGGACACTGAAGCTTTCTTT. Filled out from reference TRBV28 and TRBJ1-1, the complete variable domain reads DVKVTQSSRYLVKRTGEKVFLECVQDMDHENMFWYRQDPGLGLRLIYFSYDVKMKEKGDIPEGYSVSREKKERFSLILESASTNQTSMYLCASLPSGGLWDTEAFFGQGTRLTVV.

The sample holds one count of this clone. In DNA form, the CDR3 reads TGTGCCAGCAGCTTAGGGGGTGCCCCGGGGGGGACCCAGTACTTC. This sequence encodes CASSLGGAPGGTQYF. The gene calls are TRBV11-2 and TRBJ2-5, with 7 bases identical to TRBD2. Trimming cost V 1 base and J 7 bases; bases outside gene matches: 9. The CDR3 has 15 amino acids. Germline V gene sequence: CDR1 SGHAT, CDR2 FQNNGV.

Here the CDR3 DNA reads TGTGCCAGCAGCCCTAGAAGACTAGCGGGGCAAGAGACCCAGTACTTC. Its protein is CASSPRRLAGQETQYF. V and J are TRBV9 and TRBJ2-5; 11 bases fit TRBD2. Germline V gene sequence: CDR1 SGDLS, CDR2 YYNGEE. After removal of 4 bases from V and 2 bases from J, the junction contained 7 bases not matched to a gene. The length of the CDR3 is 16 residues.

This chain uses TRBV7-2 with TRBJ2-7; 12 positions agree with TRBD2. The junction had 2 bases not matched to a gene; V was cut back by 1 base and J by 7 bases. The length of the CDR3 is 14 residues. Germline V gives CDR1 SGHTA, CDR2 FQGNSA. The CDR3 sequence: CASSLGLAGGEQYF. In DNA form, the CDR3 reads TGTGCCAGCAGCTTAGGTCTAGCGGGAGGGGAGCAGTACTTC.

The chain is built from TRBV19 and TRBJ1-6; 8 bases match TRBD1. The CDR3 length is 19 residues. Germline values: CDR1 LNHDA, CDR2 SQIVND (reference sequence). V dropped 5 bases and J dropped 7; count of bases not matched to a gene: 19. This chain's CDR3 is CASSSSTHHGQGRNSPLHF. CDR3 in DNA: TGTGCCAGTAGTTCCAGCACCCACCACGGACAGGGCAGGAATTCACCCCTCCACTTT.

The J gene is TRBJ1-3, the V gene TRBV10-3; D is ambiguous. This CDR3 comprises 17 residues. The V gene lost 3 bases and the J gene lost 2 bases, with 17 bases spanning the gap. Germline V gene sequence: CDR1 ENHRY, CDR2 SYGVKD. CDR3 DNA sequence: TGTGCCATCAGTGAACTACTAGGGTTCGGGACTGGAAACACCATATATTTT. Its protein is CAISELLGFGTGNTIYF.

V is TRBV25-1 and J is TRBJ1-1; D call uncertain. Per the germline V gene, CDR1 is MGHDK and CDR2 is SYGVNS. Deletions cut 7 bases from V and 5 bases from J, with 14 bases between. The CDR3 covers 13 residues. The DNA for the CDR3 is TGTGCCAGCACGGGTTTTCGTTGGACTGAAGCTTTCTTT. Amino acid sequence: CASTGFRWTEAFF.

The chain carries TRBV5-1 and TRBJ2-7; a possible D gene is TRBD1 (6 bases). The germline V and J ends were trimmed by 3 bases and 2 bases, with 15 bases remaining between them. CDR1 is SGHRS, CDR2 YFSETQ, per germline. The CDR3 extends over 15 amino acids. CDR3 sequence: CASSSSSGVAYEQYF. The CDR3 nucleotides are TGCGCCAGCAGCTCGTCATCAGGGGTTGCCTACGAGCAGTACTTC.

The chain uses TRBV5-4 and TRBJ2-5; possible D gene TRBD2, 6 bases. V dropped 4 bases and J dropped 5 bases, with 21 bases sitting between them. The CDR3 has 16 residues. The V gene's germline CDR1 is SGHNT and CDR2 YYREEE (reference sequence). CDR3 sequence (DNA): TGTGCCAGCAGCAAGACCGGGACTCTTGGCGGGGAGACCCAGTACTTC. It yields the protein CASSKTGTLGGETQYF.

The V call is TRBV5-6, the J call TRBJ1-5, with D possibly being TRBD1 (5 bases). Per the germline V gene, CDR1 is SGHDT and CDR2 is YYEEEE. Trimming cost V 5 bases and J 3 bases, with 18 bases left between them. The CDR3 totals 16 residues. CDR3 protein: CASSYWLGGDNQPQHF. The CDR3 DNA reads TGTGCCAGCAGTTATTGGTTGGGAGGGGACAATCAGCCCCAGCATTTT.

The chain joins TRBV28 to TRBJ1-4, with 11 bases identical to TRBD1. This CDR3 has 14 residues. The trim removed 4 bases at V and 7 bases at J, leaving 2 bases unmatched. The germline gives CDR1 MDHEN, CDR2 SYDVKM. For the CDR3, the DNA is TGTGCCAGCAGTTGGGGACAGGGGGGTGAAAAACTGTTTTTT. It translates to CASSWGQGGEKLFF.

This sequence joins TRBV19 and TRBJ1-6; 8 bases map to TRBD1. In germline, CDR1 is LNHDA, CDR2 SQIVND (reference sequence). The length of the CDR3 is 15 residues. Unmatched junction bases numbered 5, after V lost 4 bases and J lost 6 bases. The CDR3 bases are TGTGCCAGTAGTACGGGACAGGCCCCTAATTCACCCCTCCACTTT. Translation: CASSTGQAPNSPLHF.

The chain uses TRBV5-1 and TRBJ1-1; D ambiguous. The V end was cut by 4 bases, the J end by 3 bases, with 16 bases between. There are 15 residues in the CDR3. Germline loops: CDR1 SGHRS, CDR2 YFSETQ. The CDR3, as DNA: TGCGCCAGCAGCCCGCAGTCCCCCCAGGACACTGAAGCTTTCTTT. This sequence encodes CASSPQSPQDTEAFF.

This chain connects TRBV7-7 to TRBJ2-3, with 7 bases lining up with TRBD1. Per germline, CDR1 SSHAT and CDR2 FNYEAQ (reference sequence). With V trimmed by 0 bases and J by 1 base, 4 bases remained unmatched. The CDR3 loop spans 16 amino acids. CDR3 amino acids: CASSLAPGGGTDTQYF. CDR3 DNA sequence: TGTGCCAGCAGCTTAGCCCCAGGGGGTGGCACAGATACGCAGTATTTT.

A note on this clone: A junction end diverges from the germline sequence, so it may reflect a read error. J is TRBJ2-5 and V is TRBV18; TRBD2 might be the D (6 bases). This CDR3 is built from 13 residues. Looked up from germline, CDR1 is KGHSH and CDR2 is LQKENI. CDR3 loop: CASSPSAQEAQYF. As DNA, the CDR3 is TGTGCCAGCTCCCCTAGCGCACAAGAGGCCCAGTACTTC.

This rearrangement joins TRBV21-1 to TRBJ1-5; the DNA was not compared with TRBD1, the D call given in the table. TRBV21-1 is an annotated pseudogene. The CDR3 has 12 amino acids. This chain's CDR3 is CARGQESQPQHF. The DNA for the CDR3 is TGTGCCAGAGGACAGGAGAGTCAGCCCCAGCATTTT.

The chain links TRBV19 to TRBJ2-1; tentatively, D is TRBD1 (6 bases). The CDR3 totals 19 residues. Germline assignment: CDR1 LNHDA and CDR2 SQIVND (reference sequence). Trimming cost V 5 bases and J 5 bases, with 28 bases left between them. DNA of the CDR3: TGTGCCAGTAGTCCCCATCCCACAGGCGCGACAGGCACGGACAATGAGCAGTTCTTC. Amino acids: CASSPHPTGATGTDNEQFF.